These 19 T cell receptor beta chains were all obtained from the same sample, sequenced in a study of blood T cell repertoires in COVID-19. TCRdb's copy holds only in-frame clones and misses some; the assay was immunoSEQ multiplex PCR. The data show approximately 350,000 clones, 70% to 90% seen once. The sample taken for sequencing was peripheral blood. These receptors all stem from a man aged 35-49 years with acute or convalescent COVID-19.

The rearrangement links TRBV27 to TRBJ1-4, with D perhaps matching TRBD1 (5 bases). V gave up 8 bases and J gave up 8 bases, with 15 bases separating them. Germline CDR1 and CDR2: MNHEY and SMNVEV (reference sequence). The CDR3 has 13 residues. The CDR3 sequence is CASGPLGGEKLFF. Here the CDR3 DNA reads TGTGCCAGCGGACCCCTTGGGGGGGAAAAACTGTTTTTT.

The J gene is TRBJ1-4, the V gene TRBV10-3; D call uncertain. This CDR3 comprises 10 residues. The germline V gene has CDR1 ENHRY and CDR2 SYGVKD. Trimming shortened V by 11 bases and J by 8 bases, and 9 bases separated the two germline ends. CDR3 protein: CASLGEKLFF. The CDR3 coding sequence is TGTGCCTCCCTCGGGGAAAAACTGTTTTTT.

This chain connects TRBV28 to TRBJ1-2; TRBD1 might be the D (5 bases). Trimming removed 6 bases from V and 4 bases from J, with 18 bases in between. Germline V gene sequence: CDR1 MDHEN, CDR2 SYDVKM. The CDR3 totals 15 residues. The CDR3 here is CASSPGGSGVYGYTF. CDR3 coding DNA: TGTGCCAGCAGCCCTGGGGGGTCAGGTGTCTATGGCTACACCTTC.

The CDR3 region has the DNA TGTGCCAGCAGGGCCGACTCCGGGAGTTACGAGCAGTACTTC. Its protein product is CASRADSGSYEQYF. J is TRBJ2-7 and V is TRBV2; possible D gene TRBD2, 6 bases. Germline lookup yields CDR1 SNHLY and CDR2 FYNNEI. The CDR3 runs to 14 residues. Between the trimmed V and J ends, which lost 6 bases and 4 bases, there was a span of 16 bases.

The chain recombines TRBV2 with TRBJ2-2; D remains ambiguous. Trimming shortened V by 2 bases and J by 2 bases, and 15 bases separated the two germline ends. This CDR3 spans 17 amino acids. Germline values: CDR1 SNHLY, CDR2 FYNNEI. CDR3 sequence (DNA): TGTGCCAGCAGTGAATCCGTGAGGCCGTATAACACCGGGGAGCTGTTTTTT. This gives the protein CASSESVRPYNTGELFF.

The CDR3 nucleotides read TGTGCCAGTAGTATAGTTTTCGACACTGAAGCTTTCTTT. The encoded protein is CASSIVFDTEAFF. The V and J genes are TRBV19 and TRBJ1-1; unclear D gene. From germline, CDR1 is LNHDA and CDR2 SQIVND (reference sequence). The CDR3 has 13 amino acids. The V end lost 1 base, the J end lost 3 bases, and 6 bases lay between the germline ends.

This clone was observed a single time. The V call is TRBV2, the J call TRBJ2-7, with no clear D. This CDR3 has 14 amino acids. The germline V and J ends were trimmed by 1 base and 3 bases, with 10 bases remaining between them. Germline V gene lookup returns CDR1 SNHLY and CDR2 FYNNEI. The CDR3 sequence: CASSEVRRSYEQYF. The CDR3 DNA sequence: TGTGCCAGCAGTGAAGTTCGCAGAAGCTACGAGCAGTACTTC.

V and J are TRBV3-1 (or the pseudogene TRBV3-2) and TRBJ1-5; tentative D call: TRBD1 (6 bases). Germline CDR1 LGHDT, CDR2 YNNKEL (reference sequence). Deletions cut 5 bases from V and 1 base from J, with 15 bases between. The CDR3 has 16 amino acids. CDR3 nucleotides: TGTGCCAGCAGCTCTCGGGACACCGGGAGCAATCAGCCCCAGCATTTT. This translates into CASSSRDTGSNQPQHF.

V gene TRBV19 combines with J gene TRBJ1-2; the match to TRBD1 covers 9 bases. There are 15 residues in the CDR3. Looked up from germline, CDR1 is LNHDA and CDR2 is SQIVND (reference sequence). The V segment lost 3 bases and the J segment 4 bases; nucleotides outside the gene matches: 6. The CDR3 DNA sequence: TGTGCCAGTAGTATGCCGGGACAGGGCCCCTATGGCTACACCTTC. This sequence encodes CASSMPGQGPYGYTF.

This clone was counted a single time. The gene calls are TRBV6-5 and TRBJ1-1; tentatively, D is TRBD1 (6 bases). The germline V gene has CDR1 MNHEY and CDR2 SVGAGI. CDR3 length equals 14 residues. V lost 8 bases and J 1 base, leaving 14 bases between the germline ends. The CDR3 loop reads CASSLGGGNTEAFF. CDR3 bases: TGTGCCAGCTCTTTAGGGGGGGGGAACACTGAAGCTTTCTTT.

The chain carries TRBV13 and TRBJ1-3; D might be TRBD1 (6 bases). Trimming took 2 bases from V and 4 from J, leaving 21 bases between them. There are 18 residues in the CDR3. Germline V gene data show CDR1 as PRHDT and CDR2 as FYEKMQ (reference sequence). The CDR3 DNA is TGTGCCAGCAGCTTATATCAGCCAGCTTGGACAGCCGGAAACACCATATATTTT. Translation gives CASSLYQPAWTAGNTIYF. Combining the CDR3 with reference TRBV13 and TRBJ1-3 gives the whole variable domain AAGVIQSPRHLIKEKRETATLKCYPIPRHDTVYWYQQGPGQDPQFLISFYEKMQSDKGSIPDRFSAQQFSDYHSELNMSSLELGDSALYFCASSLYQPAWTAGNTIYFGEGSWLTVV.

The chain links TRBV7-9 to TRBJ1-1; 7 nucleotides align to TRBD1. The ends lost 5 bases at V and 1 base at J; junction bases unmatched: 4. CDR3 length equals 14 residues. Germline V CDR1 and CDR2: SEHNR, FQNEAQ (reference sequence). The DNA of the CDR3 is TGTGCCAGCAGCAGAGGACAGGCGAACACTGAAGCTTTCTTT. Amino acid sequence: CASSRGQANTEAFF.

The chain has TRBV2 and TRBJ2-1; 14 bases align to TRBD2. CDR1 SNHLY and CDR2 FYNNEI come from the germline V gene. The CDR3 totals 15 residues. Trimming at V came to 6 bases and at J to 8 bases, leaving 6 bases not matched to a gene. The CDR3: CASSVTSGGVDEQFF. The CDR3 DNA reads as TGTGCCAGCAGCGTGACTAGCGGGGGGGTTGATGAGCAGTTCTTC. The whole variable domain, filled in from reference TRBV2 and TRBJ2-1, reads EPEVTQTPSHQVTQMGQEVILRCVPISNHLYFYWYRQILGQKVEFLVSFYNNEISEKSEIFDDQFSVERPDGSNFTLKIRSTKLEDSAMYFCASSVTSGGVDEQFFGPGTRLTVL.

The chain uses TRBV5-1 and TRBJ2-5; TRBD2 aligns across 8 bases. With 0 bases clipped from V and 5 bases from J, the junction kept 15 bases outside the gene matches. The CDR3 contains 18 residues. Per the germline V gene, CDR1 is SGHRS and CDR2 is YFSETQ. CDR3 in DNA: TGCGCCAGCAGCTTGGGGTTGATCGGGACTAGGAGTGATGAGACCCAGTACTTC. This gives the protein CASSLGLIGTRSDETQYF.

The J gene is TRBJ2-1, the V gene TRBV18; 8 bases are shared with TRBD1. Germline V gives CDR1 KGHSH, CDR2 LQKENI. The CDR3 runs to 17 residues. Trimming removed 3 bases from V and 3 bases from J; junction bases left unmatched: 10. The CDR3 DNA reads TGTGCCAGCTCACCTCGACAGGGGCATACCAGCTACAATGAGCAGTTCTTC. It codes for CASSPRQGHTSYNEQFF.

The gene calls are TRBV3-1 (or the pseudogene TRBV3-2) and TRBJ1-1; D may be TRBD1 (6 bases). The CDR3 consists of 12 residues. CDR1 and CDR2 from the germline V gene are LGHDT and YNNKEL (reference sequence). With 3 bases removed from V and 6 bases from J, the gap between germline ends came to 8 bases. CDR3 sequence (DNA): TGTGCCAGCAGCCAGGGGGCTCCTGAAGCTTTCTTT. Translating gives CASSQGAPEAFF.

The gene calls are TRBV30 and TRBJ1-4; no clear D gene. CDR1 GTSNPN and CDR2 SVGIG come from the germline V gene (reference sequence). The length of the CDR3 is 13 residues. V lost 0 bases to trimming and J lost 4 bases, with 6 bases between them. CDR3 protein: CAWSVRYNEKLFF. The CDR3 DNA sequence: TGTGCCTGGAGTGTCCGGTATAATGAAAAACTGTTTTTT. Full variable domain (rest looked up from reference TRBV30 and TRBJ1-4): SQTIHQWPATLVQPVGSPLSLECTVEGTSNPNLYWYRQAAGRGLQLLFYSVGIGQISSEVPQNLSASRPQDRQFILSSKKLLLSDSGFYLCAWSVRYNEKLFFGSGTQLSVL.

The gene calls are TRBV4-2 and TRBJ1-5, with no clear D. The germline CDR1 and CDR2 sequences are LGHNA and YNFKEQ. The V and J ends lost 1 base and 2 bases respectively, with 21 bases between them. CDR3 length: 19 residues. This CDR3 is CASSQVFDTVRSGNQPQHF. DNA for the CDR3: TGTGCCAGCAGCCAAGTCTTCGACACCGTTCGATCGGGCAATCAGCCCCAGCATTTT.

This chain connects TRBV11-2 to TRBJ2-6, with 13 bases identical to TRBD2. V trimming: 0 bases; J trimming: 1 base; junction bases outside the gene matches: 0. From germline, CDR1 is SGHAT and CDR2 FQNNGV. The CDR3 extends over 18 amino acids. The CDR3 protein is CASSLEGLAGSGANVLTF. For the CDR3, the DNA is TGTGCCAGCAGCTTAGAGGGACTAGCGGGATCTGGGGCCAACGTCCTGACTTTC.